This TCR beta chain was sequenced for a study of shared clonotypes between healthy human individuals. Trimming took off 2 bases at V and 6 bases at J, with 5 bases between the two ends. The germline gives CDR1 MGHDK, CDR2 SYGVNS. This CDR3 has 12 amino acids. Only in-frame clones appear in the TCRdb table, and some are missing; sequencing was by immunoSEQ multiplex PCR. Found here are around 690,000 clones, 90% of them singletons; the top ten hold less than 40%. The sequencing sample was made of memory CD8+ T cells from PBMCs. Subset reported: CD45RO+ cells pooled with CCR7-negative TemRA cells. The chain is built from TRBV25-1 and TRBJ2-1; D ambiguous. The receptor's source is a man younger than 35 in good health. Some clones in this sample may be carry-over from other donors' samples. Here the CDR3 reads CASSEMGNEQFF. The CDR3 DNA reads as TGTGCCAGCAGTGAAATGGGCAATGAGCAGTTCTTC.